This TCR beta chain was profiled in a study of cytomegalovirus exposure and HLA in healthy donors (dated by TCRdb to about 2017). Some background on the complete study: According to an earlier analysis of 587 of the donors, about 179 million T cells yielded 90 million to 130 million unique TCR beta sequences and around 300 Gb of sequence data. Rather than drawing on any new phenotypic data, the later analysis identified candidate immune exposures from TCR beta sequences and the way those sequences occurred across donors. The number of typed donors differed by locus: roughly 620-630 for A, B, C, DRB1 and DQB1; 500 to 550 for DQA1; roughly 600 for DPA1; and some 450 for DPB1. Among about 390 genotyped donors of the cohort, an average of 235,054 unique TCR beta nucleotide sequences were sequenced per donor, 15% to 20% of them non-productive. A few DR-DQ haplotypes were treated as single units for association and clustering because of strong linkage in the cohort. The study profiled the T cell repertoires of hundreds of subjects by immunosequencing and related them to cytomegalovirus serostatus. The study aimed to test whether cataloging public T cell receptors could reveal signatures of past pathogen exposure. A later genetic analysis used genome-wide SNP genotypes for about 65% of the 666 donors, treating that subset as a discovery cohort. Along with the approximately 670-subject first cohort, a separate validation cohort of over a hundred different subjects was used. Donor age, sex, ethnicity and CMV serostatus were compiled together with the repertoire data. An earlier analysis of fewer than 700 of the donors applied high-throughput TCR beta sequencing to assess whether each TCR beta V gene segment acted as functional or pseudogenic. An early release covering about 600 HLA-typed donors comprised around 300 gigabases of sequencing data and approximately 80 million unique TCR sequences. The genetic ancestry cluster associated with self-reported Caucasian donors included over 65% of the approximately 410 genotyped donors. A later analysis re-examined previously published TCR beta repertoires from more than 550 donors and added high-resolution HLA genotyping to investigate patterns of TCR occurrence. Every repertoire in the discovery cohort had been generated on one and the same sequencing platform. To predict cytomegalovirus infection status, the study brought together high-throughput TCR immunosequencing, statistical association of individual TCRs with disease status, and machine learning. Both class I and class II loci were covered by HLA typing, at four-digit resolution.

What the authors observed across the whole study: A further reported finding was that TCR beta sequences accurately predicted the HLA-A and HLA-B alleles for most subjects in the first cohort. At a false discovery rate of 0.05, a later analysis linked 16,951 TCR beta sequences to specific HLA alleles. In a later analysis, most CMV-associated TCR beta chains were found to appear HLA-restricted, with HLA associations seemingly driven largely by CMV exposure. According to a later analysis, parvovirus B19, influenza, CMV and Epstein-Barr virus appeared linked to several top co-occurrence clusters. In a later analysis, the rate of TCR association differed among HLA loci, with DRB1 alleles having the most associated TCRs and HLA-C alleles having the fewest. The study listed approximately 150 TCR beta chains as associated with cytomegalovirus. A few of the identified cytomegalovirus-associated TCR beta chains were confirmed in vitro to be specific for cytomegalovirus antigens. A cluster of highly shared sequence variants was judged likely to represent a technical artifact of the sequencing pipeline. In a later analysis, HLA-associated TCR beta chains were found to be more clonally expanded and to have lower generation probabilities than equally common non-associated chains. The only immune exposure information available for the cohort was CMV serostatus. Presence/absence analyses assumed roughly uniform sequencing depth across donors, an assumption that may not hold. In an earlier analysis of some 540 of the donors, most TCR beta V segments appeared in productive rearrangements about 87% or about 30% of the time, broadly matching IMGT annotations. Because HLA typing was missing for some donors at each locus, association tests included only the typed subset. The classifier was reported to diagnose cytomegalovirus status with high specificity and sensitivity in both the original cohort and the validation cohort. Assigning TCR associations to individual alleles was difficult when HLA alleles, especially DR and DQ, strongly co-occurred. Only TCR beta chains were sequenced in this cohort, and the absence of alpha or paired-chain data limited detectable features. Correlated functional status among segregating V segments might reflect linkage disequilibrium, but an unknown experimental factor could not be ruled out. An association between a missense DCLRE1C variant and V-gene and J-gene trimming of TCR beta chains was found in a later genetic analysis and replicated in an independent cohort. Some IMGT-functional V segments, including TRBV6-2 and TRBV6-3, could not be distinguished by the 87-base-pair reads and were therefore excluded. The authors suggested that the approach could potentially be generalized to other disease states and immunological phenotypes. Most TCR sequences were observed very rarely across donors, whereas some public TCRs were present in many individuals. Because counts were too low, approximately 18 rarely observed V segments, including chromosome 9 orphons, were excluded from the earlier analysis of around 640 of the donors. Compared with the approximately 720-donor mean, donors in an Asian-associated ancestry cluster had fewer N-insertions in productive TCRs, according to a later genetic analysis.

In total, just over 650 healthy bone marrow donors made up the cohort. Cohort members were all nominally healthy when sampled, although unrecorded immune exposures were likely present. The donor was CMV seronegative and was included in the group of under 450 seronegative cohort members. Each donor provided a peripheral blood sample, and peripheral blood mononuclear cells were used for TCR beta sequencing. The Qiagen DNeasy Blood Extraction Kit was used to extract genomic DNA from the blood cell samples. This clone was found a few times. The antigen it recognizes is unknown. Qualities for individual bases were not recorded, and no much larger clone is one base off. Libraries were prepared through the immunoSEQ multiplex PCR assay. The multiplex PCR relied on a mix of 60 forward primers for TCR Vbeta segments and 13 reverse primers for TCR Jbeta segments. Amplification of the CDR3 region of rearranged TCR beta genes was performed with a multiplex PCR assay on genomic DNA. Amplified TCR beta libraries were sequenced as 87-base-pair reads on the Illumina HiSeq System. Processing in the source paper ran as follows. In a later analysis, approximately 74 million unique TCR beta chains were counted across the roughly 610 repertoires, and about 9.9 million of these chains were shared by at least two donors. A nearest-neighbor algorithm error-corrected the raw reads and collapsed the reads into unique sequences, merging closely related sequences to remove PCR and sequencing errors. To assign V, D and J gene segments, CDR3 sequences were aligned to IMGT reference sequences. For a sequence to be retained, a match of at least six nucleotides was required to both a V gene segment and a J gene segment. Rearrangements were classified as productive when the CDR3 lacked stop codons and remained in frame with V and J, and all other rearrangements were classified as non-productive. CDR3 was defined by IMGT convention, running from the second conserved V-encoded cysteine to the conserved J-encoded phenylalanine. In an earlier analysis of more than 550 of the donors, sequences lacking an unambiguous match to a single V gene segment were excluded. In an earlier analysis of approximately 550 of the donors, V segments were called functional above 56.7% productive rearrangements and were called segregating when the between-donor standard deviation exceeded 5%. A statistical classification framework was developed to diagnose cytomegalovirus status using the catalog of TCR beta chain sequences. V and J gene assignment, in a later analysis, came from comparing TCR nucleotide sequences with IMGT/GENE-DB human TR gene sequences. Using the TCRdist pipeline, a later analysis assigned CDR3 sequences along with most-parsimonious VDJ recombination scenarios. In a later analysis, each TCR beta chain was defined by its CDR3 amino acid sequence together with its V-gene family, and reads without a unique V-gene family were excluded. As a way to deal with suspected cross-contamination and a sequencing artifact, a later analysis dropped hundreds of nucleotide sequences that were highly shared and had low generation probability. A later analysis calculated a clonal expansion index for each public chain from normalized within-repertoire ranks of inferred template counts. Generation probabilities in a later analysis came from a VDJ recombination model fitted to out-of-frame rearrangements, and those results were checked against IGoR. A later analysis scored TCR-TCR, TCR-HLA and TCR-CMV co-occurrence with hypergeometric tests, applying a repertoire-size bias correction to TCR pairs. False discovery rates were estimated in a later analysis by permuting HLA or CMV assignments 20 times. A later analysis grouped co-occurring TCRs with DBSCAN, adding TCRdist sequence similarity when clustering within HLA-allele-positive subsets. Repertoires with fewer than 30,000 or more than 120,000 public chains were left out of co-occurrence clustering, as were about five repertoires with anomalous nucleotide sharing. The source is immuneACCESS, and TCRdb retained only in-frame sequences with V and J called. Part of the clones is not carried over; for the studies checked, unresolved V genes explain less than half of this, and the remainder is unexplained. That table is the source of V, J and clone size, and D and trimming were worked out from the DNA. In this sample the table shows some 100,000 clones, about 74% of which occur a single time. The ten largest clones take up 2% to 3% of the sample.

At the junction V is shortened by 2 bases and J by 1 base, with 11 bases in between. Based on the germline V gene, the CDR1 and CDR2 sequences are LGHNA and YNFKEQ. The CDR3 spans 15 residues, from the cysteine through the phenylalanine. Only the CDR3 DNA is retained, 45 bases long and in frame from the first base. Sequencing input: PBMCs. This TCR was sampled from a female donor in good health and CMV-seronegative. In this chain, TRBV4-2 is recombined with TRBJ1-1; no D gene call is confident. The DNA reads as follows: TGTGCCAGCAGCCAAATAGAGGGTGAGAACACTGAAGCTTTCTTT. Protein translation: CASSQIEGENTEAFF.